This TCR beta chain was retrieved from a study of blood T cell repertoires in COVID-19. Germline CDR1 GTSNPN, CDR2 SVGIG (reference sequence). The CDR3 is made up of 14 amino acids. Trimming left V 3 bases short and J 8 bases short, with 17 bases between. The repertoire was sequenced with immunoSEQ multiplex PCR; TCRdb's copy has only in-frame clones and lacks some. The sample carries under 150,000 clones, approximately 85% recorded once. This clonotype was sampled from a man in his forties with acute or convalescent COVID-19. The material sequenced was peripheral blood. The V call is TRBV30, the J call TRBJ2-1; D is possibly TRBD2 (6 bases). DNA for the CDR3: TGTGCCTGGAGACTGGGGGGAATATCGTATGAGCAGTTCTTC. Translating it yields CAWRLGGISYEQFF.